This entry concerns a single T cell receptor (beta chain). TCRdb's table, derived via immunoSEQ multiplex PCR, lists solely in-frame clones and lacks some. This repertoire shows some 74,000 clones, 75% to 85% found once; its top ten account for about a sixth. This entry belongs to a study of control samples from healthy donors and cancer patients. This CDR3 region has 15 residues. Trimming left V 2 bases short and J 4 bases short, with 14 bases between. The V gene's germline CDR1 is SGHTA and CDR2 FQGNSA. The rearrangement links TRBV7-2 to TRBJ1-1; no clear D. This TCR derives from a man in his 60s in good health. The sample consisted of blood. The CDR3 DNA sequence: TGTGCCAGCAGCTTAACCCGGGGTAGGAGCACTGAAGCTTTCTTT. Translated, it gives CASSLTRGRSTEAFF.